Listed below are T cell receptor beta chains from one sample, sequenced in a study of blood T cell repertoires in COVID-19. Sequencing used immunoSEQ multiplex PCR; TCRdb keeps in-frame clones, though not all of them. The sample has about 370,000 clones; 70% to 90% are singletons. The sequenced material came from peripheral blood. All receptors come from a woman younger than 45 with COVID-19, enrolled during active disease. Each CDR3 is given with its conserved first and last residue. Fields, in order: J gene, clone size, D gene, V gene, CDR3 protein, CDR3 DNA. D genes are given only for firm matches. Part of the rows lack a size; the others show once, few, many or a class for expanded clones.

TRBJ2-7 NA TRBD2 TRBV7-3 CASSLSPGGEQYF TGTGCCAGCAGCTTAAGCCCCGGGGGGGAGCAGTACTTC
TRBJ2-1 few NA TRBV5-1 CASSLVANTGSYEQFF TGCGCCAGCAGCTTGGTGGCGAACACGGGATCATATGAGCAGTTCTTC
TRBJ2-7 NA TRBD1 TRBV6-4 CASTDDRGLYEQYF TGTGCCAGCACCGACGACAGGGGACTCTACGAGCAGTACTTC
TRBJ2-7 NA TRBD1 TRBV19 CASSSYPDRGAYEQYF TGTGCCAGTAGTTCATATCCGGACAGGGGCGCCTACGAGCAGTACTTC
TRBJ2-2 NA NA TRBV6-1 CASSARGTGELFF TGTGCCAGCAGCGCCCGGGGAACCGGGGAGCTGTTTTTT
TRBJ1-1 NA TRBD1 TRBV6-1 CASSETSGGNGEAFF TGTGCCAGCAGTGAAACGTCAGGGGGGAACGGTGAAGCTTTCTTT
TRBJ2-3 NA NA TRBV7-3 CASSSQDGTQYF TGTGCCAGCAGCTCTCAGGATGGTACGCAGTATTTT
TRBJ1-2 NA NA TRBV7-3 CASSLTVGQGWYGYTF TGTGCCAGCAGCTTAACGGTAGGGCAGGGTTGGTATGGCTACACCTTC
TRBJ1-1 NA TRBD1 TRBV10-3 CAISEGDSLNTEAFF TGTGCCATCAGTGAGGGGGACAGCTTGAACACTGAAGCTTTCTTT
TRBJ2-7 NA NA TRBV6-2/TRBV6-3 CASSYGGGLYEQYF TGTGCCAGCAGTTACGGCGGAGGTTTGTACGAGCAGTACTTC
TRBJ2-1 NA NA TRBV2 CASSETLDAVQQFF TGTGCCAGCAGTGAAACCCTAGATGCGGTACAGCAGTTCTTC
TRBJ2-7 NA NA TRBV30 CACDSPRGEQYF TGTGCCTGTGACAGTCCAAGGGGGGAGCAGTACTTC
TRBJ2-4 NA NA TRBV10-2 CASSEASGFWGANIQYF TGCGCCAGCAGTGAGGCTAGCGGCTTCTGGGGGGCAAACATTCAGTACTTC
TRBJ2-5 once NA TRBV25-1 CASSEWESGETQYF TGTGCCAGCAGTGAATGGGAGTCGGGGGAGACCCAGTACTTC
TRBJ2-7 once TRBD1 TRBV6-5 CASSSRTGTYEQYF TGTGCCAGCAGTTCCCGGACAGGGACATACGAGCAGTACTTC
TRBJ2-3 NA TRBD1 TRBV9 CASSGDSLPPDTQYF TGTGCCAGCAGCGGGGACAGTCTACCCCCAGATACGCAGTATTTT
TRBJ1-5 NA NA TRBV7-2 CASSLPGGISNQPQHF TGTGCCAGCAGCTTACCGGGGGGCATTAGCAATCAGCCCCAGCATTTT
TRBJ2-3 NA NA TRBV9 CASSGPAGTTSTDTQYF TGTGCCAGCAGCGGACCAGCGGGTACAACTAGCACAGATACGCAGTATTTT
TRBJ2-7 NA NA TRBV28 CASRGQASDEQYF TGTGCCAGCAGGGGGCAGGCTTCGGACGAGCAGTACTTC
TRBJ1-4 NA NA TRBV27 CASSLYRNNEKLFF TGTGCCAGCAGTTTATACAGAAATAATGAAAAACTGTTTTTT
TRBJ2-3 NA TRBD2 TRBV30 CAWSVKAGGIDTQYF TGTGCCTGGAGTGTAAAAGCGGGAGGGATAGATACGCAGTATTTT
TRBJ2-5 few TRBD1 TRBV11-1 CASRSDRGRQTQYF TGTGCCAGCAGATCGGACAGGGGGAGGCAGACCCAGTACTTC
TRBJ1-5 few TRBD1 TRBV15 CATSKGDRYQPQHF TGTGCCACCAGCAAGGGGGACAGATATCAGCCCCAGCATTTT
TRBJ2-3 NA NA TRBV19 CASSIAPGPRGDTQYF TGTGCCAGTAGTATAGCCCCCGGACCTAGGGGAGATACGCAGTATTTT
TRBJ1-1 NA TRBD1 TRBV7-2 CASSLPPGQGTTEAFF TGTGCCAGCAGCCTCCCCCCGGGACAGGGCACCACTGAAGCTTTCTTT
TRBJ2-5 NA NA TRBV10-1 CASSDSALQETQYF TGCGCCAGCAGTGATTCAGCGCTCCAAGAGACCCAGTACTTC
TRBJ1-6 NA NA TRBV7-2 CASSKQGTDLPPLHF TGTGCCAGCAGCAAACAGGGTACGGACCTGCCACCCCTCCACTTT
TRBJ2-1 NA TRBD1 TRBV25-1 CASSGQGPNNEQFF TGTGCCAGCAGTGGACAGGGTCCGAACAATGAGCAGTTCTTC
TRBJ2-1 NA NA TRBV5-1 CASSLEGGSYNEQFF TGCGCCAGCAGCTTGGAAGGGGGCTCCTACAATGAGCAGTTCTTC
TRBJ1-2 NA NA TRBV6-5 CASSLQLRGGYTF TGTGCCAGCAGTTTACAACTCAGAGGTGGCTACACCTTC
TRBJ2-7 NA NA TRBV5-1 CASSLASGDYEQYF TGCGCCAGCAGCTTGGCTTCAGGGGACTACGAGCAGTACTTC
TRBJ1-1 NA TRBD1 TRBV9 CASSVASDRADTEAFF TGTGCCAGCAGCGTAGCTTCGGACAGGGCGGACACTGAAGCTTTCTTT
TRBJ2-4 few NA TRBV3-1/TRBV3-2 CASSPTGQSNIQYF TGTGCCAGCAGCCCTACCGGACAGAGCAACATTCAGTACTTC
TRBJ2-2 NA NA TRBV3-1/TRBV3-2 CASSTGGDTGELFF TGTGCCAGCAGCACAGGGGGGGATACCGGGGAGCTGTTTTTT
TRBJ1-1 NA NA TRBV10-1 CASSDHRKMNTEAFF TGCGCCAGCAGTGACCACAGAAAGATGAACACTGAAGCTTTCTTT
TRBJ2-5 NA NA TRBV7-2 CASSFFPGSEGTQYF TGTGCCAGCAGCTTTTTTCCGGGCTCGGAGGGGACCCAGTACTTC
TRBJ2-3 NA TRBD2 TRBV2 CASRVLAGGPVDTQYF TGTGCCAGCAGGGTCCTTGCGGGAGGGCCAGTAGATACGCAGTATTTT
TRBJ1-1 NA NA TRBV3-1/TRBV3-2 CASSQETGMQAFF TGTGCCAGCAGCCAAGAAACAGGGATGCAAGCTTTCTTT
TRBJ2-1 few TRBD2 TRBV5-6 CASSLLAGERNEQFF TGTGCCAGCAGCTTGCTGGCGGGAGAGCGGAATGAGCAGTTCTTC
TRBJ1-1 once NA TRBV29-1 CSVQGNTEAFF TGCAGCGTTCAGGGTAACACTGAAGCTTTCTTT
TRBJ1-2 few NA TRBV7-2 CASSLGGTYGYTF TGTGCCAGCAGCTTGGGAGGGACCTATGGCTACACCTTC
TRBJ2-3 NA NA TRBV6-5 CASTPQGTDTQYF TGTGCCAGCACCCCACAAGGCACAGATACGCAGTATTTT
TRBJ2-3 NA NA TRBV3-1/TRBV3-2 CASSQRTGSTDTQYF TGTGCCAGCAGCCAGAGGACGGGGAGCACAGATACGCAGTATTTT
TRBJ2-7 once TRBD2 TRBV5-1 CASSSPEAGVYEQYF TGCGCCAGCAGCTCCCCTGAAGCGGGAGTCTACGAGCAGTACTTC